The clone carrying this TCR beta chain was recorded a few times. What it binds is unknown. This entry is derived from a study of shared clonotypes between healthy human individuals. V shed 6 bases, J shed 4 bases, and the junction held 8 bases outside the gene matches. The CDR3 runs 15 residues. Per the germline V gene, CDR1 is KGHSH and CDR2 is LQKENI. The data were produced by immunoSEQ multiplex PCR, yet TCRdb's version contains in-frame clones alone and is incomplete. The sample contains 550,000 to 700,000 clones, around four fifths of which appear only once. Study-wide points: Relative to clonotypes present in all four donors, those not shared had lower generation probabilities. Shared across a few donors were 5% to 6% of the naive CD4 clonotypes.

The sequenced sample consisted of memory CD4+ T cells sorted from blood. Subset of the sample: CD45RA-negative fraction. V usage is TRBV18 and J usage is TRBJ2-7; 11 bases line up with TRBD2. The clonotype originates from a woman aged 25 to 45 in good health. CDR3 in amino acids: CASSSRLAGRYEQYF. The CDR3 region has the DNA TGTGCCAGCTCTTCACGACTAGCGGGGAGGTACGAGCAGTACTTC.